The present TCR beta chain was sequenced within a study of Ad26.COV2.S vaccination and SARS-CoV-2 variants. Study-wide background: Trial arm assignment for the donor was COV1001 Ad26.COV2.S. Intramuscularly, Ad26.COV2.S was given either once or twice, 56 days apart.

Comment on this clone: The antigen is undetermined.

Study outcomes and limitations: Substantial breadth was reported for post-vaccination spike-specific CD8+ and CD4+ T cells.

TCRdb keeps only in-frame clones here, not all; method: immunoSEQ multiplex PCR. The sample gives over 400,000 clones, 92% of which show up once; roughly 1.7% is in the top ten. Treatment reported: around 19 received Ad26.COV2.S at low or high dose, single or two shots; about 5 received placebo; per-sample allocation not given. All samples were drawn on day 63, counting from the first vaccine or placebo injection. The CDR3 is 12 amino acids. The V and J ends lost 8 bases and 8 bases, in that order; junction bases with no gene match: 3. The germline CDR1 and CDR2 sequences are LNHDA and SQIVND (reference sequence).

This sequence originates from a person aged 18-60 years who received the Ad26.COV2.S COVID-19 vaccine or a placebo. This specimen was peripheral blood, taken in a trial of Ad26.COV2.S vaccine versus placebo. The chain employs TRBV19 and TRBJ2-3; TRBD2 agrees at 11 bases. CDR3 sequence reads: CASGTSGITQYF. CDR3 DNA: TGTGCCAGTGGGACTAGCGGTATTACGCAGTATTTT.